This TCR beta chain was identified in a study of technical replicates of blood from several donors (dated by TCRdb to the late 2010s). This clone came up once. Its antigen target is currently unknown. No per-base quality is available; no much larger clone lies one base away. The library relied on the immunoSEQ multiplex PCR assay. TCRdb retrieved this table from immuneACCESS and kept in-frame rearrangements only. Not all clones are present; in checked studies, unresolved V genes account for under half, and no reason is known for the remainder. Counted in this sample were more than 45,000 clones; roughly 91% of them appeared once. The ten most abundant clones make up less than 5% of the sample. Inclusive of the bounding cysteine and phenylalanine, the CDR3 is 15 residues long. Only the CDR3 part of the read is kept: 45 bases, read in frame from the first base. Reading the germline V gene gives CDR1 SGHTA and CDR2 FQGNSA. V gives up 5 bases and J gives up 8 bases, and the segment between their germline ends measures 19 bases.

Sequencing used PBMCs. The chain uses TRBV7-2 and TRBJ2-4; a weak D assignment points to TRBD2 (5 bases agree). This receptor was obtained from a human donor in good health. Some clones in this sample may be carry-over from other donors' samples. The nucleotide sequence reads as follows: TGTGCCAGCAGCCCACTAGGGTCAGCCCTGCACATTCAGTACTTC. Its product reads: CASSPLGSALHIQYF.